This entry concerns a single TCR beta chain. V lost 5 bases, J lost 6 bases, and 9 bases lay in between. Germline values: CDR1 SEHNR, CDR2 FQNEAQ (reference sequence). The CDR3 extends over 12 amino acids. This sample is part of a study of blood T cells in healthy people across ages. Alongside a J-beta primer mix, a sample-barcoded 5' primer served in a second PCR lasting 7 to 11 cycles. TCRdb reprocessed the 5' RACE reads with MiXCR, giving one entry per CDR3 protein. The data hold 800,000 to 1,300,000 distinct CDR3 sequences, with approximately 25% observed a single time. This same sample was also part of a study on T cells of mothers and their children. This second study says: Material was donated by three healthy Caucasian mothers and their six children.

What was sequenced was blood. The chain links TRBV7-9 to TRBJ2-3, with D unclear. The receptor comes from a girl aged 2 to 9 in good health. CDR3: CASSKILDTQYF. The CDR3 bases are TGTGCCAGCAGCAAGATTCTGGATACGCAGTATTTT.